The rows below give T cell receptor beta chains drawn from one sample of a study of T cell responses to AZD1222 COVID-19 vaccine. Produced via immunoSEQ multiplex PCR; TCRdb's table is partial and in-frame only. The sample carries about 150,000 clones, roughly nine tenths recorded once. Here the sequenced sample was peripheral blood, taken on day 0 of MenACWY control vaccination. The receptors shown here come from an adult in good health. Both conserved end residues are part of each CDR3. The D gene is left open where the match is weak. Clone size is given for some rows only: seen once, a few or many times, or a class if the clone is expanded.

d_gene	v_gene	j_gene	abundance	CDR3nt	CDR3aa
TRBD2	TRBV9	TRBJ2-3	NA	TGTGCCAGCAGCGTAGTGGCGGGAGGGTCCACAGATACGCAGTATTTT	CASSVVAGGSTDTQYF
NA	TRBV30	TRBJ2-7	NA	TGTGCCTTCATTGGACGGCAGATGTCCTACGAGCAGTACTTC	CAFIGRQMSYEQYF
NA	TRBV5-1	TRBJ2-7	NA	TGCGCCAGCAGCTGGGACGGCTCCTACGAGCAGTACTTC	CASSWDGSYEQYF
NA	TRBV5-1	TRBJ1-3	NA	TGCGCCAGCAGCTCCGGGACAATAACTGGAAACACCATATATTTT	CASSSGTITGNTIYF
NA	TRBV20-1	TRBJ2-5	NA	TGCAGTGCTAGCGTCCGAGAGACCCAGTACTTC	CSASVRETQYF
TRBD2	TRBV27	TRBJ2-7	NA	TGTGCCAGCAGTTTTTCCAATCTAGCGGGAGTTGCCTACGAGCAGTACTTC	CASSFSNLAGVAYEQYF
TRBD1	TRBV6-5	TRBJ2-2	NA	TGTGCCAGCAGTAGAGCAGGGGGCGCGGGTGGGGAGCTGTTTTTT	CASSRAGGAGGELFF
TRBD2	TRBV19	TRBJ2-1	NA	TGTGCCACCCGGAGGACTAGCGGGAGTAATGAGCAGTTCTTC	CATRRTSGSNEQFF
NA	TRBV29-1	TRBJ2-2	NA	TGCAGCGCCATACGTGGTACCGGGGAGCTGTTTTTT	CSAIRGTGELFF
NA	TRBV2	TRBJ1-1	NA	TGTGCCAGCAGCGACGACGGGAACACTGAAGCTTTCTTT	CASSDDGNTEAFF
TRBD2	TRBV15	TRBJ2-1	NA	TGTGCCACCAGCAGAGGGATGATAGCGGGCTACAATGAGCAGTTCTTC	CATSRGMIAGYNEQFF
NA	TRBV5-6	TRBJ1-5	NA	TGTGCCAGCAGCTTGGAGAGAGGGCTGGGAAATCAGCCCCAGCATTTT	CASSLERGLGNQPQHF
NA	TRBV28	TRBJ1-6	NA	TGTGCCAGCAGCCTAAGATCCTCTGGACAGTTAGTACCCCTCCACTTT	CASSLRSSGQLVPLHF
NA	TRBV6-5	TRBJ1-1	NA	TGTGCCAGCAGTTACTCGACCCCAGGGTCGGTTGAAGCTTTCTTT	CASSYSTPGSVEAFF
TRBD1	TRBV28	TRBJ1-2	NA	TGTGCCAGCAGTTCCCCTACAGGGGCCTCTTGGGGCTACACCTTC	CASSSPTGASWGYTF
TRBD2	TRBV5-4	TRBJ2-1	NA	TGTGCCAGCAGCGAAAAATCGGGACTAGCGGGGGTCGGTGAGCAGTTCTTC	CASSEKSGLAGVGEQFF
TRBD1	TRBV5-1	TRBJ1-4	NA	TGCGCCAGCAGCTTGGCAGGGGGAGACGAAAAACTGTTTTTT	CASSLAGGDEKLFF
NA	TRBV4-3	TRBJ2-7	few	TGCGCCAGCAGCCAAGATGCCCAGCCTCCCTACGAGCAGTACTTC	CASSQDAQPPYEQYF
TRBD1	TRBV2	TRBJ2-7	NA	TGTGCCAGCAGTTTTGCACGGACAGGGGGATCCTACGAGCAGTACTTC	CASSFARTGGSYEQYF
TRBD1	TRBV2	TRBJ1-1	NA	TGTGCCAGCAGTGAACTGGGGACAGGGGGGCTCGGCACTGAAGCTTTCTTT	CASSELGTGGLGTEAFF
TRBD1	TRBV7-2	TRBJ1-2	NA	TGTGCCAGCAGCTTAGTAGGGACAGGACTGCCAGGCTACACCTTC	CASSLVGTGLPGYTF
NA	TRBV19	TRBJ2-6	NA	TGTGCCAGTAGCGCCCTAAAGGGACAAAACTCTGGGGCCAACGTCCTGACTTTC	CASSALKGQNSGANVLTF
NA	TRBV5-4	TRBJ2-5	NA	TGTGCCAGCAGCTTGAAGGTCGATCTGGGGACCCAGTACTTC	CASSLKVDLGTQYF
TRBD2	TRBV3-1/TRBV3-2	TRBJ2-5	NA	TGTGCCAGCAGCCAACCTCGGACTAGCGGGGGGGGTGAGACCCAGTACTTC	CASSQPRTSGGGETQYF
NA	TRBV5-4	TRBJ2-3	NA	TGTGCCAGCAGCTTGAGCCGCCGGGAAGATACGCAGTATTTT	CASSLSRREDTQYF
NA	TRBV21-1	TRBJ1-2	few	TGTGCCAGCAGCAAGGACCGAGGCTATGGCTACACCTTC	CASSKDRGYGYTF
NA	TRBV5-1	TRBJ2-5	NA	TGCGCCAGCCGCCTCGGCCGGCAAGAGACCCAGTACTTC	CASRLGRQETQYF
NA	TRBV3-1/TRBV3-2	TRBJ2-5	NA	TGTGCCAGCAGCCAAGATCTCGGGGTTTTAGAGACCCAGTACTTC	CASSQDLGVLETQYF
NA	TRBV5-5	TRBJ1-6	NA	TGTGCCAGCAGCCTGGAGGGGAATGTTTATAATTCACCCCTCCACTTT	CASSLEGNVYNSPLHF
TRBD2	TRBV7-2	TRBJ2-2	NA	TGTGCCAGCAGCTTATCCGGGGGGGCCGCCGGGGAGCTGTTTTTT	CASSLSGGAAGELFF
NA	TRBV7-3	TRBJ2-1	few	TGTGCCAGCAGCCTACCGGGAGTTATCAATGAGCAGTTCTTC	CASSLPGVINEQFF
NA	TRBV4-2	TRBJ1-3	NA	TGTGCCAGCAGCCAGGGACTCGTCTCTGGAAACACCATATATTTT	CASSQGLVSGNTIYF
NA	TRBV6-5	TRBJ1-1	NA	TGTGCCAGCAGTTACCGAAGGGGCACTGAAGCTTTCTTT	CASSYRRGTEAFF
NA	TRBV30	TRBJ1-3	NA	TGTGCCTGGAGTGTACGGAGCTCTGGAAACACCATATATTTT	CAWSVRSSGNTIYF
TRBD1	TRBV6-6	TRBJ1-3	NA	TGTGCCAGCAGCTTGATGGGACAGAGTTCTGGAAACACCATATATTTT	CASSLMGQSSGNTIYF
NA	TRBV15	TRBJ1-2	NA	TGTGCCACCAGCAGGGGGGGCGTAGGCAGGGAAGATGACTACACCTTC	CATSRGGVGREDDYTF
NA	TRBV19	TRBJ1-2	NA	TGTGCCAGTATTAGCCTTACAAACTATGGCTACACCTTC	CASISLTNYGYTF
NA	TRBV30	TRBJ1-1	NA	TGTGCCTGGAGCCAGGGAATGAACACTGAAGCTTTCTTT	CAWSQGMNTEAFF
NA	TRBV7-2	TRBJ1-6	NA	TGTGCCAGCAGCTTGCAGGGTTCCAATTCACCCCTCCACTTT	CASSLQGSNSPLHF
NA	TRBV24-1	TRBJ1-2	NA	TGTGCCACCAGTGATAGTGACTCTGGCTACACCTTC	CATSDSDSGYTF
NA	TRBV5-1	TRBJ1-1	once	TGCGCCAGCAGCTTCTTAGGGCCGCCAGGGCGGAACACTGAAGCTTTCTTT	CASSFLGPPGRNTEAFF
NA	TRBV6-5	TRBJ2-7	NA	TGTGCCAGCAGTTACGAGAGGGCCAAGAGCTCCTACGAGCAGTACTTC	CASSYERAKSSYEQYF
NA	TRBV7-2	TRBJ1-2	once	TGTGCCAGCAGCTTATCCTGGGGGGAGAGCTATGGCTACACCTTC	CASSLSWGESYGYTF
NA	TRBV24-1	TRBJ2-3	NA	TGTGCCACCAGTGATTTGCAACAGGGAACAGATACGCAGTATTTT	CATSDLQQGTDTQYF